The 19 T cell receptor beta chains in this list originate from one sample, sequenced in a study of CD8 T cells in ankylosing spondylitis. TCRdb re-called the 5' RACE reads through MiXCR, storing one row per CDR3 protein. The table lists about 240,000 distinct CDR3 sequences, around 10% of them singletons, with under 7% in the top ten. Sequencing used blood, either unsorted or a sorted T cell fraction (not recorded which). These receptors were taken from a male donor with ankylosing spondylitis or in good health (not recorded which).

This clonotype was seen at least ten times. The chain combines TRBV12-3 or TRBV12-4 with TRBJ2-1; 11 bases line up with TRBD1. The CDR3 totals 15 residues. J was trimmed by 5 bases and V by 1 base; bases with no gene match: 1. CDR3 residues: CASSLGDRGNNEQFF. In nucleotides, the CDR3 is TGTGCCAGCAGTTTAGGGGACAGGGGGAACAATGAGCAGTTCTTC.

This clonotype appeared many times. This rearrangement joins TRBV7-2 to TRBJ1-1; TRBD1 matches at 7 bases. Looked up from germline, CDR1 is SGHTA and CDR2 is FQGNSA. The CDR3 loop spans 15 amino acids. V shed 3 bases, J shed 4 bases, and the junction held 8 bases outside the gene matches. CDR3 in DNA: TGTGCCAGCAGCTTGAAAATAGCAGGGGGCACTGAAGCTTTCTTT. Its translation is CASSLKIAGGTEAFF.

This clonotype was seen at least ten times. V is TRBV30 and J is TRBJ2-7; D uncertain. This CDR3 has 11 residues. The germline V gene has CDR1 GTSNPN and CDR2 SVGIG (reference sequence). Deletions cut 1 base from V and 6 bases from J, with 7 bases between. CDR3 in DNA: TGTGCCTGGAGTGACGTGTCCGAGCAGTACTTC. This sequence encodes CAWSDVSEQYF.

This clonotype was picked up many times. The gene calls are TRBV20-1 and TRBJ2-3; 7 nucleotides match TRBD2. The germline gives CDR1 DFQATT, CDR2 SNEGSKA (reference sequence). J was trimmed by 1 base and V by 7 bases; bases with no gene match: 8. The CDR3 extends over 14 amino acids. The CDR3 DNA reads as TGCAGTGGCCTCACTAGCGCAGGCACAGATACGCAGTATTTT. Translation gives CSGLTSAGTDTQYF.

The V call is TRBV12-5, the J call TRBJ2-7; D uncertain. The CDR3 totals 13 residues. Per the germline V gene, CDR1 is LGHNT and CDR2 is FRNRAP. V was pared by 3 bases and J by 0 bases, with 6 bases between. The CDR3 sequence: CASGLSGSYEQYF. The CDR3 DNA reads TGTGCTAGTGGTTTATCCGGCTCCTACGAGCAGTACTTC.

The table lists this clonotype with a few counts. The V and J genes are TRBV11-3 and TRBJ2-3; TRBD2 aligns across 7 bases. This CDR3 has 14 amino acids. Germline V gives CDR1 SGHNT, CDR2 YENEEA. Trimming cost V 5 bases and J 7 bases; bases outside gene matches: 9. The chain's CDR3 is CASSGRLADNTQYF. The CDR3 DNA is TGTGCCAGCAGCGGGCGACTAGCAGATAATACGCAGTATTTT. The full variable domain, in which reference TRBV11-3 and TRBJ2-3 provide the parts outside the CDR3, is EAGVVQSPRYKIIEKKQPVAFWCNPISGHNTLYWYLQNLGQGPELLIRYENEEAVDDSQLPKDRFSAERLKGVDSTLKIQPAELGDSAVYLCASSGRLADNTQYFGPGTRLTVL.

The table lists this clonotype with many counts. The chain employs TRBV6-1 and TRBJ1-1, with a weak D call TRBD1 (5 bases). The CDR3 covers 18 residues. V lost 6 bases to trimming and J lost 0 bases, with 23 bases between them. Per the germline V gene, CDR1 is MNHNS and CDR2 is SASEGT. The CDR3 DNA is TGTGCCAGCAGGCCAGACACATACCAGACAGCTATGAACACTGAAGCTTTCTTT. This translates into CASRPDTYQTAMNTEAFF.

In its sample, this clonotype was seen many times. V and J are TRBV6-5 and TRBJ1-1, with a weak D call TRBD1 (6 bases). Germline-derived CDR1 and CDR2 are MNHEY and SVGAGI. The CDR3 extends over 16 amino acids. Between the trimmed V and J ends, which lost 0 bases and 0 bases, there was a span of 11 bases. The CDR3 DNA follows: TGTGCCAGCAGTTACTCACAGGGAAGAATGAACACTGAAGCTTTCTTT. Its protein is CASSYSQGRMNTEAFF.

This clonotype was observed at least ten times. The chain links TRBV20-1 to TRBJ2-2, with D uncertain. The CDR3 covers 15 residues. Between the trimmed V and J ends, which lost 0 bases and 3 bases, there was a span of 11 bases. In germline, CDR1 is DFQATT, CDR2 SNEGSKA (reference sequence). The DNA for the CDR3 is TGCAGTGCTAGAGATTATACACTCCACACCGGGGAGCTGTTTTTT. Translating gives CSARDYTLHTGELFF.

The CDR3 DNA sequence: TGCGCCAGCAGCTCCGGACGGAGAATAGACACAGATACGCAGTATTTT. The encoded protein is CASSSGRRIDTDTQYF. The chain carries TRBV5-1 and TRBJ2-3; D gene unclear. Trimming took off 3 bases at V and 2 bases at J, with 16 bases between the two ends. This CDR3 region has 16 residues. Looked up from germline, CDR1 is SGHRS and CDR2 is YFSETQ.

This clonotype occurred a few times. This chain connects TRBV5-1 to TRBJ2-7; D is perhaps TRBD2 (5 bases). Trimming took off 0 bases at V and 7 bases at J, with 14 bases between the two ends. Germline-derived CDR1 and CDR2 are SGHRS and YFSETQ. The CDR3 is 14 amino acids. DNA for the CDR3: TGCGCCAGCAGCTTGGAGACGGGGTTCTCGGAGCAGTACTTC. Amino acids: CASSLETGFSEQYF.

The V call is TRBV12-3 or TRBV12-4, the J call TRBJ2-3, with D possibly being TRBD2 (6 bases). The CDR3 contains 16 residues. Trimming stripped 6 bases from V and 2 bases from J, with 18 bases between. CDR3 protein: CASSQIVRGTTDTQYF. Here the CDR3 DNA reads TGTGCCAGCAGCCAAATAGTTCGGGGGACCACAGATACGCAGTATTTT.

This clonotype occurred many times. This chain connects TRBV9 to TRBJ2-1; D unresolved. CDR1 is SGDLS, CDR2 YYNGEE, per germline. The CDR3 has 14 residues. V dropped 0 bases and J dropped 5 bases, with 9 bases sitting between them. Written as DNA, the CDR3 is TGTGCCAGCAGCGTAGAGGCTGCCGACAATGAGCAGTTCTTC. Protein: CASSVEAADNEQFF.

There are a few counts of this clonotype. The V call is TRBV29-1, the J call TRBJ2-7; TRBD2 matches at 9 bases. The junction had 4 bases not matched to a gene; V was cut back by 6 bases and J by 1 base. The germline gives CDR1 SQVTM, CDR2 ANQGSEA. The CDR3 consists of 13 residues. The DNA for the CDR3 is TGCAGCGTCCGACTAGCGGATTCCTACGAGCAGTACTTC. It is translated as CSVRLADSYEQYF.

This clonotype came up many times. The V gene is TRBV11-2, the J gene TRBJ2-5; D gene ambiguous. CDR1 SGHAT and CDR2 FQNNGV come from the germline V gene. There are 14 residues in the CDR3. Trimming took 5 bases from V and 5 from J, leaving 15 bases between them. CDR3 protein: CASSQEYASETQYF. CDR3 DNA: TGTGCCAGCAGCCAAGAGTATGCGTCCGAGACCCAGTACTTC. Using reference TRBV11-2 and TRBJ2-5 for the parts outside the CDR3, the full variable domain is EAGVAQSPRYKIIEKRQSVAFWCNPISGHATLYWYQQILGQGPKLLIQFQNNGVVDDSQLPKDRFSAERLKGVDSTLKIQPAKLEDSAVYLCASSQEYASETQYFGPGTRLLVL.

This chain joins TRBV12-3 or TRBV12-4 and TRBJ2-2; TRBD2 matches 10 bases. The CDR3 length is 15 residues. V lost 4 bases and J lost 6; bases outside the gene matches: 5. The chain's CDR3 is CASSYSGRAAGELFF. The CDR3 nucleotides read TGTGCCAGCAGTTACAGCGGGAGGGCCGCCGGGGAGCTGTTTTTT.

This sequence joins TRBV29-1 and TRBJ2-7, with 14 nucleotides matching TRBD2. V shed 7 bases and J 2 bases; nucleotides not matched to a gene: 1. The CDR3 has 13 residues. The germline CDR1 and CDR2 sequences are SQVTM and ANQGSEA. The CDR3 coding sequence is TGCAGCGCGGGACTAGCGGGGGCCTACGAGCAGTACTTC. Translating it yields CSAGLAGAYEQYF.

This clonotype was picked up many times. The rearrangement uses TRBV5-1 and TRBJ2-1; 7 bases line up with TRBD2. Germline V gene sequence: CDR1 SGHRS, CDR2 YFSETQ. This CDR3 has 14 residues. Unmatched junction bases numbered 1, after V lost 0 bases and J lost 4 bases. For the CDR3, the DNA is TGCGCCAGCAGCTTGGGGGACTATTACAATGAGCAGTTCTTC. Translation gives CASSLGDYYNEQFF. Full variable domain (missing parts from reference TRBV5-1 and TRBJ2-1): KAGVTQTPRYLIKTRGQQVTLSCSPISGHRSVSWYQQTPGQGLQFLFEYFSETQRNKGNFPGRFSGRQFSNSRSEMNVSTLELGDSALYLCASSLGDYYNEQFFGPGTRLTVL.

This clonotype occurred many times. V and J are TRBV6-5 and TRBJ1-4, with 7 positions matching TRBD1. The CDR3 consists of 17 residues. Germline V gene sequence: CDR1 MNHEY, CDR2 SVGAGI. The ends lost 4 bases at V and 2 bases at J; junction bases unmatched: 10. CDR3 sequence (DNA): TGTGCCAGCAGTTTCACCTTCGACAGGGTCACTAATGAAAAACTGTTTTTT. Translation: CASSFTFDRVTNEKLFF.